The 21 T cell receptor beta chains in this list originate from one sample, sequenced in a study of T cell repertoires in cytomegalovirus infection. Each CDR3 protein gets one entry after TCRdb re-called the reads with MiXCR. The sample holds fewer than 200,000 distinct CDR3 sequences, around 14% seen once. Sequenced material: PBMCs. These receptors all stem from a human donor in good health (CMV status not recorded). Some clones in this sample may be carry-over from other donors' samples.

This clonotype has a count of ten or more. CDR3 nucleotide sequence: TGTGCCACCAGTGATGGGACTAGCGGCTACGAGCAGTACTTC. This gives the protein CATSDGTSGYEQYF. The chain uses TRBV24-1 and TRBJ2-7; 11 bases fit TRBD2. V gave up 3 bases and J gave up 3 bases; unmatched junction bases: 0. The CDR3 contains 14 residues. CDR1 and CDR2 (germline): KGHDR, SFDVKD.

This clonotype was seen many times. The V gene is TRBV6-6, the J gene TRBJ1-1, with D hard to call. The germline V gene has CDR1 MNHNY and CDR2 SVGAGI (reference sequence). Trimming removed 0 bases at V and 1 base at J, with 6 bases between. This CDR3 comprises 14 residues. Here the CDR3 DNA reads TGTGCCAGCAGTTACTCCGAGAGGAACACTGAAGCTTTCTTT. Translating gives CASSYSERNTEAFF.

This clonotype showed up just a few times. The chain employs TRBV5-5 and TRBJ1-5; D remains unclear. CDR1 is SGHKS and CDR2 is YYEKEE in the germline V gene (reference sequence). The V and J ends lost 0 bases and 0 bases respectively, with 13 bases between them. The CDR3 contains 17 residues. CDR3 sequence (DNA): TGTGCCAGCAGCTTGGAACCCCAGATTCATAGCAATCAGCCCCAGCATTTT. Residues: CASSLEPQIHSNQPQHF. The complete variable domain, with remaining parts taken from reference TRBV5-5 and TRBJ1-5, reads DAGVTQSPTHLIKTRGQQVTLRCSPISGHKSVSWYQQVLGQGPQFIFQYYEKEERGRGNFPDRFSARQFPNYSSELNVNALLLGDSALYLCASSLEPQIHSNQPQHFGDGTRLSIL.

This clonotype was detected many times. The chain recombines TRBV6-6 with TRBJ1-6; D not certain. Germline V gives CDR1 MNHNY, CDR2 SVGAGI (reference sequence). CDR3 length: 15 amino acids. V lost 5 bases and J lost 3, with 11 bases in between. CDR3 nucleotide sequence: TGTGCCAGCAGTCTTCGGACCAGCTATAATTCACCCCTCCACTTT. Encoded protein: CASSLRTSYNSPLHF.

This clonotype was seen only a few times. The chain employs TRBV19 and TRBJ2-2; 15 bases are shared with TRBD2. The CDR3 has 18 residues. J lost 4 bases, V lost 4 bases, and 7 bases had no gene match. Germline-derived CDR1 and CDR2 are LNHDA and SQIVND (reference sequence). CDR3 coding DNA: TGTGCCAGTAGTACCCCGGGACTAGCGGGGGGTACCACCGGGGAGCTGTTTTTT. Translating gives CASSTPGLAGGTTGELFF.

CDR3 sequence reads: CASSYRMTGGNSPLHF. In DNA form, the CDR3 reads TGTGCCAGCAGTTACAGGATGACCGGGGGCAATTCACCCCTCCACTTT. The chain recombines TRBV6-5 with TRBJ1-6; tentative D call: TRBD1 (6 bases). The CDR3 length is 16 residues. Germline V lookup: CDR1 MNHEY, CDR2 SVGAGI. Trimming removed 2 bases from V and 7 bases from J, with 15 bases in between.

This clonotype showed up many times. The chain is built from TRBV7-8 and TRBJ1-3; TRBD1 matches at 8 bases. The CDR3 totals 17 residues. V lost 2 bases to trimming and J lost 2 bases; unmatched junction nucleotides: 8. Per germline, CDR1 SGHVS and CDR2 FQNEAQ. The CDR3 here is CASSLLSGTGPGNTIYF. The CDR3 DNA reads as TGTGCCAGCAGCTTATTAAGCGGGACAGGACCTGGAAACACCATATATTTT.

The chain links TRBV10-3 to TRBJ1-2; D not resolved. The CDR3 contains 14 residues. CDR1 is ENHRY and CDR2 is SYGVKD in the germline V gene. Between the trimmed V and J ends, which lost 3 bases and 0 bases, there was a span of 8 bases. The CDR3 protein is CAISDHKTNYGYTF. The CDR3 coding sequence is TGTGCCATCAGTGACCACAAGACTAACTATGGCTACACCTTC.

This clonotype was counted only a few times. The V and J genes are TRBV12-3 or TRBV12-4 and TRBJ2-1, with D uncertain. CDR3 size: 11 residues. V was shortened by 4 bases and J by 12 bases, with 10 bases between the two germline ends. CDR3 DNA sequence: TGTGCCAGCAGTTCACGTTTGGGGCAGTTCTTC. Its protein product is CASSSRLGQFF.

This clonotype was detected ten times or more. V gene TRBV28 combines with J gene TRBJ2-2; 8 bases match TRBD1. Losses at the gene ends were 7 bases for V and 2 bases for J; bases not matched to a gene: 9. The CDR3 covers 16 residues. CDR1 and CDR2 from the germline V gene are MDHEN and SYDVKM. The CDR3 sequence: CASKVRGPSNTGELFF. The CDR3 bases are TGTGCCAGCAAGGTCAGGGGGCCCTCTAACACCGGGGAGCTGTTTTTT.

This clonotype came up many times. DNA of the CDR3: TGTGCCAGCCGTTCGTCAGGCGGGATTCGCTCCTACAATGAGCAGTTCTTC. Residues: CASRSSGGIRSYNEQFF. The genes are TRBV11-2 and TRBJ2-1; a possible D gene is TRBD2 (6 bases). V lost 8 bases, J lost 0 bases, and 20 bases lay in between. CDR1 is SGHAT, CDR2 FQNNGV, per germline. This CDR3 comprises 17 residues.

V and J are TRBV28 and TRBJ1-2; D is unresolved. V was pared by 6 bases and J by 0 bases, with 11 bases between. Germline V lookup: CDR1 MDHEN, CDR2 SYDVKM. The CDR3 has 14 residues. In DNA, the CDR3 is TGTGCCAGCAGACCCCTTGGGACTAACTATGGCTACACCTTC. Encoded protein: CASRPLGTNYGYTF.

The chain carries TRBV5-1 and TRBJ2-7; no firm D call. The CDR3 has 16 residues. Germline lookup yields CDR1 SGHRS and CDR2 YFSETQ. Trimming pared 3 bases from V and 1 base from J, leaving 17 bases between. This CDR3 reads CASSSYRKGHSYEQYF. The CDR3 nucleotides are TGCGCCAGCAGCTCCTATCGTAAAGGCCATTCCTACGAGCAGTACTTC.

This clonotype appeared a few times. The chain uses TRBV27 and TRBJ2-6; D ambiguous. The CDR3 spans 14 residues. In germline, CDR1 is MNHEY, CDR2 SMNVEV (reference sequence). V was cut by 5 bases and J by 0 bases, with 5 bases left in between. The CDR3 here is CASSPRSGANVLTF. In DNA, the CDR3 is TGTGCCAGCAGTCCGCGCTCTGGGGCCAACGTCCTGACTTTC.

This clonotype showed up many times. V usage is TRBV2 and J usage is TRBJ2-1; D is uncertain. The CDR3 loop spans 11 amino acids. V lost 5 bases and J lost 9, with 8 bases in between. Germline-derived CDR1 and CDR2 are SNHLY and FYNNEI. CDR3 DNA: TGTGCCAGCAGTTCGAAGGTTGAGCAGTTCTTC. Protein sequence: CASSSKVEQFF.

This clonotype was observed many times. V and J are TRBV7-2 and TRBJ1-6; D gene ambiguous. The germline V and J ends were trimmed by 7 bases and 9 bases, with 10 bases remaining between them. The CDR3 covers 12 residues. Germline-derived CDR1 and CDR2 are SGHTA and FQGNSA. The CDR3 sequence: CASTQPGSPLHF. In nucleotides, the CDR3 is TGTGCCAGCACCCAGCCGGGTTCACCCCTCCACTTT.

The chain has TRBV20-1 and TRBJ2-1; no clear D gene. The CDR3 covers 13 residues. CDR1 is DFQATT, CDR2 SNEGSKA, per germline (reference sequence). V lost 5 bases, J lost 2 bases, and 10 bases lay in between. The CDR3 bases are TGCAGTGCTTTAACAGACACCTACAATGAGCAGTTCTTC. Translation gives CSALTDTYNEQFF.

V is TRBV5-1 and J is TRBJ2-1, with 15 bases lining up with TRBD2. Germline V gene lookup returns CDR1 SGHRS and CDR2 YFSETQ. This CDR3 comprises 17 residues. J gave up 5 bases and V 1 base, and 4 bases lay outside the gene matches. CDR3 in DNA: TGCGCCAGCAGCTTGCCGGGACTAGCGGGAGGTAACAATGAGCAGTTCTTC. Protein product: CASSLPGLAGGNNEQFF.

This clonotype was counted ten times or more. CDR3 in amino acids: CASRGQGTNTEAFF. Here the CDR3 DNA reads TGTGCCAGCAGGGGACAGGGAACGAACACTGAAGCTTTCTTT. This chain uses TRBV7-9 with TRBJ1-1; 9 nucleotides line up with TRBD1. Germline CDR1 reads SEHNR; CDR2 reads FQNEAQ (reference sequence). Unmatched junction bases numbered 3, after V lost 6 bases and J lost 1 base. The CDR3 is made up of 14 amino acids.

The chain links TRBV5-1 to TRBJ2-5, with unresolved D. Germline lookup yields CDR1 SGHRS and CDR2 YFSETQ. V was pared by 4 bases and J by 4 bases, with 8 bases between. The CDR3 loop spans 12 amino acids. This CDR3 reads CASSRASETQYF. In nucleotides, the CDR3 is TGCGCCAGCAGCAGGGCTTCAGAGACCCAGTACTTC.

This clonotype appeared many times. This chain uses TRBV7-2 with TRBJ2-3, with 9 bases that match TRBD2. J was trimmed by 4 bases and V by 1 base; bases with no gene match: 3. This CDR3 comprises 15 residues. Per the germline V gene, CDR1 is SGHTA and CDR2 is FQGNSA. CDR3 in DNA: TGTGCCAGCAGCTTAGGCCTAGCGGGACCAGATACGCAGTATTTT. The encoded protein is CASSLGLAGPDTQYF.